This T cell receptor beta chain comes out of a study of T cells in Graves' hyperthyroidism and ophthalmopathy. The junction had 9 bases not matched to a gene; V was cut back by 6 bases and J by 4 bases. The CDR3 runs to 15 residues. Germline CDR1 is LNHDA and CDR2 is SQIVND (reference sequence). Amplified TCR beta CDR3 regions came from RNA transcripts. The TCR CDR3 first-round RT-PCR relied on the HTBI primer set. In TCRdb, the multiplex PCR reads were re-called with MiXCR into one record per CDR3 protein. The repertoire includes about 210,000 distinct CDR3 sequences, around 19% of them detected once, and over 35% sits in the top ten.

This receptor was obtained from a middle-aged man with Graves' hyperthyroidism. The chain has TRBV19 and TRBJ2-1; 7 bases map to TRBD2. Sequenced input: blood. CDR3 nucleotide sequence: TGTGCCAGTAGATCCGGGGGAGGGCAGTACAATGAGCAGTTCTTC. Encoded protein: CASRSGGGQYNEQFF. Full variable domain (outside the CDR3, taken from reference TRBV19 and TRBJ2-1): DGGITQSPKYLFRKEGQNVTLSCEQNLNHDAMYWYRQDPGQGLRLIYYSQIVNDFQKGDIAEGYSVSREKKESFPLTVTSAQKNPTAFYLCASRSGGGQYNEQFFGPGTRLTVL.